This TCR beta chain was captured in a study of human T cells and chemical hapten exposure. Overall study context: Small pooled library volume differences mainly caused per-sample TCR yield variation.

Individual cDNA molecules (in the library) carried attached unique molecular identifiers. TCRdb analysed the 5' RACE reads with MiXCR anew, one entry per CDR3 protein. The table includes 95,000 to 120,000 distinct CDR3 sequences, 15% to 20% detected once. In germline, CDR1 is MGHRA, CDR2 YSYEKL. V was pared by 1 base and J by 5 bases, with 3 bases of the junction left unmatched. The CDR3 sequence is 15 residues long. The template was total RNA from unfractionated whole blood. This rearrangement joins TRBV4-1 to TRBJ1-5; TRBD1 matches at 9 bases. The source of this sequence is a human donor in good health. CDR3 sequence: CASSQVGQGHQPQHF. CDR3 in DNA: TGCGCCAGCAGCCAAGTGGGACAGGGACATCAGCCCCAGCATTTT.